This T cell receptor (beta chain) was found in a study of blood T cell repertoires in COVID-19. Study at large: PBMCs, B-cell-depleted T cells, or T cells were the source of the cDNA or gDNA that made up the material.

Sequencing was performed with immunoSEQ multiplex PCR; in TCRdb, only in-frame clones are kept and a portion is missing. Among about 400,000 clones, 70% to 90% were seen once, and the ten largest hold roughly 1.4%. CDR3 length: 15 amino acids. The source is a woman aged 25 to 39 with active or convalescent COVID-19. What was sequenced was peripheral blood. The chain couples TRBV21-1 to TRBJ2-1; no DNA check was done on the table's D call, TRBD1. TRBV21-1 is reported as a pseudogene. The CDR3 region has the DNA TGTGCCAGCAGCAGGGACAACCCCTCCTACAATGAGCAGTTCTTC. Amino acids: CASSRDNPSYNEQFF.